These 15 T cell receptor beta chains were all obtained from the same sample, sequenced in a study of OX40 agonist ivuxolimab in advanced cancers. Assay used: immunoSEQ multiplex PCR; TCRdb lists only in-frame clones, some missing. The sample lists tens of thousands of clones, approximately 90% seen once, with approximately 0.51% in the top ten. The material sequenced was CD4+ or CD8+ T cells sorted from blood, taken in a trial of the OX40 agonist ivuxolimab. The receptors originated from an adult with an advanced solid tumor such as melanoma, head and neck, liver or kidney cancer.

The rearrangement joins TRBV5-8 to TRBJ2-7; TRBD1 matches 7 bases. This CDR3 comprises 15 residues. Germline values: CDR1 SGHTS, CDR2 YDEGEE. The ends lost 6 bases at V and 2 bases at J; junction bases unmatched: 11. DNA of the CDR3: TGTGCCAGCACCTTAGCCGGGACAGTCGCCTACGAGCAGTACTTC. It yields the protein CASTLAGTVAYEQYF.

The chain links TRBV27 to TRBJ1-6; possible D gene TRBD1, 6 bases. Germline assignment: CDR1 MNHEY and CDR2 SMNVEV (reference sequence). The CDR3 covers 16 residues. V lost 6 bases and J lost 6, with 18 bases in between. DNA of the CDR3: TGTGCCAGCAGCTCTCACTCCGGGACACTTAATTCACCCCTCCACTTT. Its translation is CASSSHSGTLNSPLHF.

The chain joins TRBV28 to TRBJ2-7; 9 bases map to TRBD1. Germline loops: CDR1 MDHEN, CDR2 SYDVKM. After removal of 6 bases from V and 5 bases from J, the junction contained 8 bases not matched to a gene. This CDR3 region has 14 residues. CDR3 amino acids: CASSPPHRGHEQYF. CDR3 coding DNA: TGTGCCAGCAGCCCCCCGCACAGGGGGCACGAGCAGTACTTC.

The genes are TRBV5-6 and TRBJ2-5; D remains ambiguous. The germline V gene encodes CDR1 SGHDT and CDR2 YYEEEE. The CDR3 runs to 11 residues. Trimming pared 0 bases from V and 7 bases from J, leaving 4 bases between. The CDR3 nucleotides are TGTGCCAGCAGCTTGGAGGGGACCCAGTACTTC. Its translation: CASSLEGTQYF.

The CDR3 DNA follows: TGTGCCAGCCCACCCGAGCCAACTAATGAAAAACTGTTTTTT. It is translated as CASPPEPTNEKLFF. V usage is TRBV21-1 and J usage is TRBJ1-4. TRBV21-1 is deemed a pseudogene. The CDR3 has 14 residues.

This clone was recorded only once. The chain joins TRBV7-8 to TRBJ2-7; maybe TRBD2 (6 bases). The V end was cut by 1 base, the J end by 0 bases, with 16 bases between. Germline CDR1 is SGHVS and CDR2 is FQNEAQ. The CDR3 is 17 residues long. The CDR3 DNA reads as TGTGCCAGCAGCTTAGAAGGAGGGGTTTCGAGCTCCTACGAGCAGTACTTC. The encoded protein is CASSLEGGVSSSYEQYF.

The chain joins TRBV5-1 to TRBJ2-2; TRBD2 might be the D (6 bases). The CDR3 loop spans 16 amino acids. Germline V lookup: CDR1 SGHRS, CDR2 YFSETQ. Trimming removed 4 bases at V and 1 base at J, with 14 bases between. The DNA for the CDR3 is TGCGCCAGCAGCGGAGAGGGCGGGGTGAACACCGGGGAGCTGTTTTTT. This sequence encodes CASSGEGGVNTGELFF.

The chain has TRBV2 and TRBJ1-1; D ambiguous. This CDR3 is built from 14 residues. V lost 4 bases to trimming and J lost 3 bases, with 12 bases between them. In germline, CDR1 is SNHLY, CDR2 FYNNEI. The CDR3: CASSGDGRDTEAFF. CDR3 sequence (DNA): TGTGCCAGCAGTGGTGACGGGAGGGACACTGAAGCTTTCTTT. Full variable domain (missing parts from reference TRBV2 and TRBJ1-1): EPEVTQTPSHQVTQMGQEVILRCVPISNHLYFYWYRQILGQKVEFLVSFYNNEISEKSEIFDDQFSVERPDGSNFTLKIRSTKLEDSAMYFCASSGDGRDTEAFFGQGTRLTVV.

The genes are TRBV11-2 and TRBJ2-7; 9 nucleotides match TRBD1. The ends lost 5 bases at V and 1 base at J; junction bases unmatched: 9. The CDR3 contains 16 residues. Per the germline V gene, CDR1 is SGHAT and CDR2 is FQNNGV. The DNA for the CDR3 is TGTGCCAGCAGCCGAACCGGGACAGGGAAGTCCTACGAGCAGTACTTC. As protein: CASSRTGTGKSYEQYF.

The chain joins TRBV7-6 to TRBJ1-6; D gene unclear. The CDR3 has 12 amino acids. Germline lookup yields CDR1 SGHVS and CDR2 FNYEAQ. V dropped 5 bases and J dropped 9 bases, with 8 bases sitting between them. This chain's CDR3 is CASSRVGSPLHF. CDR3 sequence (DNA): TGTGCCAGCAGCCGCGTGGGTTCACCCCTCCACTTT. The full variable domain, in which reference TRBV7-6 and TRBJ1-6 provide the parts outside the CDR3, is GAGVSQSPRYKVTKRGQDVALRCDPISGHVSLYWYRQALGQGPEFLTYFNYEAQQDKSGLPNDRFSAERPEGSISTLTIQRTEQRDSAMYRCASSRVGSPLHFGNGTRLTVT.

This clone was observed a few times. The J gene is TRBJ2-2, the V gene TRBV29-1; D is perhaps TRBD1 (5 bases). The CDR3 has 13 amino acids. Trimming cost V 4 bases and J 5 bases, with 11 bases left between them. Germline V gives CDR1 SQVTM, CDR2 ANQGSEA. CDR3 coding DNA: TGCAGCGTTGGAGTACAGGCGACCGGGGAGCTGTTTTTT. Translating it yields CSVGVQATGELFF.

The chain couples TRBV5-4 to TRBJ2-7; the D gene is possibly TRBD2 (5 bases). The CDR3 totals 13 residues. V dropped 7 bases and J dropped 0 bases, with 11 bases sitting between them. CDR1 and CDR2 from the germline V gene are SGHNT and YYREEE (reference sequence). The CDR3, as DNA: TGTGCCAGCCGAGACTATTCCTCCTACGAGCAGTACTTC. Translation: CASRDYSSYEQYF.

The chain recombines TRBV7-6 with TRBJ1-2, with 8 bases aligning to TRBD1. There are 15 residues in the CDR3. Losses at the gene ends were 5 bases for V and 5 bases for J; bases not matched to a gene: 10. Germline V gene data show CDR1 as SGHVS and CDR2 as FNYEAQ. CDR3 residues: CASSRPGQGRYGYTF. The CDR3, as DNA: TGTGCCAGCAGCCGCCCTGGACAGGGACGGTATGGCTACACCTTC.

The CDR3 nucleotides are TGTGCCAGCAGCGTAGCGGGACTTTTCAATGAGCAGTTCTTC. It translates to CASSVAGLFNEQFF. The chain combines TRBV9 with TRBJ2-1, with D possibly being TRBD2 (6 bases). This CDR3 contains 14 residues. V was trimmed by 0 bases and J by 6 bases, leaving 10 bases between them. Germline V gene data show CDR1 as SGDLS and CDR2 as YYNGEE.

The V and J genes are TRBV2 and TRBJ1-2; D uncertain. V was clipped by 7 bases and J by 0 bases, with 9 bases between them. The CDR3 runs 13 residues. Germline CDR1 and CDR2: SNHLY and FYNNEI. CDR3 region: CASMDVSNYGYTF. CDR3 bases: TGTGCCAGCATGGACGTTTCTAACTATGGCTACACCTTC.